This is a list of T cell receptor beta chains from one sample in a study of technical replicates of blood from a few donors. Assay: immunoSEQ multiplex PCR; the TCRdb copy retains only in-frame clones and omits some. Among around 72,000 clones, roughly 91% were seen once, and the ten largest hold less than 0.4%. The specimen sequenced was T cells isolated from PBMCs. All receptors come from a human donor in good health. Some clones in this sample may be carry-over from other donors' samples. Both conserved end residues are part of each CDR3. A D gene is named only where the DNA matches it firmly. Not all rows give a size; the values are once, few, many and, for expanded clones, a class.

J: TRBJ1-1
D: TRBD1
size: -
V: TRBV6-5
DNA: TGTGCCAGCAGTAACAGGGGGCCGGACACTGAAGCTTTCTTT
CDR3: CASSNRGPDTEAFF

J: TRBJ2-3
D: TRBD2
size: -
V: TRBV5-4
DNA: TGTGCCAGCAGCTCGAGACTAGCGGGAGATTATACGCAGTATTTT
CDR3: CASSSRLAGDYTQYF

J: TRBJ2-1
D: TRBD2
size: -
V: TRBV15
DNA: TGTGCCACCAGTTGGTGGAGCGGGAGTCAGCATGAGCAGTTCTTC
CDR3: CATSWWSGSQHEQFF

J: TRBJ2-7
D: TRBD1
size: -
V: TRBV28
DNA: TGTGCCAGCAGTTTACCGGGACAGGGCACCTACGAGCAGTACTTC
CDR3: CASSLPGQGTYEQYF

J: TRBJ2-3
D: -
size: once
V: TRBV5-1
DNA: TGCGCCAGCAGCTTGTCCCCTGAGGCTGGAGATACGCAGTATTTT
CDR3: CASSLSPEAGDTQYF

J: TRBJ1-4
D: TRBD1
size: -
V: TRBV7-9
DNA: TGTGCCAGCAGCCAAGGAACGACAGGGCTAAATGAAAAACTGTTTTTT
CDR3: CASSQGTTGLNEKLFF

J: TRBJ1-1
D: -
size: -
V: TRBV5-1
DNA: TGCGCCAGCAGCTTGTACTGCGGTGAAGCTTTCTTT
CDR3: CASSLYCGEAFF

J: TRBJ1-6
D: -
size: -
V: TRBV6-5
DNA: TGTGCCAGCAGTCCTGCGGGACCCCGACCCCTCCACTTT
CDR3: CASSPAGPRPLHF

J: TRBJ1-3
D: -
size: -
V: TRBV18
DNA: TGTGCCAGCTCACCACGGTCAGGGAACTCTGGAAACACCATATATTTT
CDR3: CASSPRSGNSGNTIYF

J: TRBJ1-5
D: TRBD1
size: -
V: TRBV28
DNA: TGTGCCAGCAGTCTCATACAGGGGACCAATCAGCCCCAGCATTTT
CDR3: CASSLIQGTNQPQHF

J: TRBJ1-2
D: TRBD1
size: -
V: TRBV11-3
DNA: TGTGCCAGCAGCGCGGAAGGGACAGGGGCGTACACCTTC
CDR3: CASSAEGTGAYTF

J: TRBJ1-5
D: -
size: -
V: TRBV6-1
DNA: TGTGCCAGCAGTGAAAGGAGGGGTCAGCCCCAGCATTTT
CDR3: CASSERRGQPQHF

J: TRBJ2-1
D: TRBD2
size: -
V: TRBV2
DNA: TGTGCCAGCAGTGGGGAGCGGGAGTGGGGGAATGAGCAGTTCTTC
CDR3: CASSGEREWGNEQFF

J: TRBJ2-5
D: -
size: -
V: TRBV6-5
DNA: TGTGCCAGCAGTTACAAGGGGCCCCCCTGGCAAGAGACCCAGTACTTC
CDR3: CASSYKGPPWQETQYF

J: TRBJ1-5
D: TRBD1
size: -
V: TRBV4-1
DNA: TGCGCCAGCAGCCAAGTCCGGAAGATAGGGGGCAACAATCAGCCCCAGCATTTT
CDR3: CASSQVRKIGGNNQPQHF

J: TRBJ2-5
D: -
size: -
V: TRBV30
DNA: TGTGCCTGGAGTGTAACACAAGAGACCCAGTACTTC
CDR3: CAWSVTQETQYF

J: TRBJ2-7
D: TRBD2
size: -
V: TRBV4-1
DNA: TGCGCCAGCAGCCAAGGAGCGGGAGACACCTACGAGCAGTACTTC
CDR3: CASSQGAGDTYEQYF

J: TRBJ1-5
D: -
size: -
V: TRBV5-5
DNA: TGTGCCAGCAGCTTGCTACAGGGTATACATCAGCCCCAGCATTTT
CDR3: CASSLLQGIHQPQHF

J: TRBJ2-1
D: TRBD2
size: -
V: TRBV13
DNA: TGTGCCAGCAGTTCTAGCGGGGGGGCCCGTTATGAGCAGTTCTTC
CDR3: CASSSSGGARYEQFF

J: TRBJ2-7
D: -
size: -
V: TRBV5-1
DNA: TGCGCCAGCAGCTTGGGACGGGGGGCTAGCTCCTACGAGCAGTACTTC
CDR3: CASSLGRGASSYEQYF

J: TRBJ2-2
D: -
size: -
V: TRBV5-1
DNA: TGCGCCAGCAGCTTAGGTGACACGAACACCGGGGAGCTGTTTTTT
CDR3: CASSLGDTNTGELFF

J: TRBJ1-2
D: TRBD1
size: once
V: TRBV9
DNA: TGTGCCAGCAGCCCGGGACAGATCTATGGCTACACCTTC
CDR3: CASSPGQIYGYTF

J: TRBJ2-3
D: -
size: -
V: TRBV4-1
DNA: TGCGCCAGCAGCCAAGGTACGGGAGCAGGTTGGGCAGATACGCAGTATTTT
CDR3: CASSQGTGAGWADTQYF

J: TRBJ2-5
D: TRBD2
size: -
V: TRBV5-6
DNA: TGTGCCAGCAGCTCAACGGGACTAGCGGGAGTTTTAGAGACCCAGTACTTC
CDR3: CASSSTGLAGVLETQYF

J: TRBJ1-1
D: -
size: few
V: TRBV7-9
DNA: TGTGCCAGCAGCCCTCTATATGGAGGGGCGGGGAACACTGAAGCTTTCTTT
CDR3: CASSPLYGGAGNTEAFF

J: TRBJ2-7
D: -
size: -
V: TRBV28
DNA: TGTGCCAGCAGCTACCGGGTCAACCCGAACTACGAGCAGTACTTC
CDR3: CASSYRVNPNYEQYF

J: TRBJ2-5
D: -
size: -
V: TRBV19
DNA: TGTGCCAGTAGTATAGGTGGGAGTGGGAGCGAGACCCAGTACTTC
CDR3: CASSIGGSGSETQYF

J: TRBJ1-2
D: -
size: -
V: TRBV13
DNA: TGTGCCAGCAGTTTGAGGGGGACGGACTATGGCTACACCTTC
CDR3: CASSLRGTDYGYTF

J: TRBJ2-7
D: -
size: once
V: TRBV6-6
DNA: TGTGCCAGCGGGGCCTCTTGGGAGCAGTACTTC
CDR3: CASGASWEQYF

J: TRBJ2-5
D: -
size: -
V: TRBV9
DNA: TGTGCCAGCACCTTGACAGGATCGGAGACCCAGTACTTC
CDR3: CASTLTGSETQYF

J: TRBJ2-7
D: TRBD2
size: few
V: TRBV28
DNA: TGTGCCAGCAGTCCGCCGGGACTAGCCTACGAGCAGTACTTC
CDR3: CASSPPGLAYEQYF

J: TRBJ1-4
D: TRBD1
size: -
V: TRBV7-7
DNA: TGTGCCAGCAGCCTTGGGACAGGCCGCGGCGAAAAACTGTTTTTT
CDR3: CASSLGTGRGEKLFF

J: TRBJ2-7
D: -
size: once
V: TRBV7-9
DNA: TGTGCCAGCAGCTTAGAGACGGCAGGGGACTACGAGCAGTACTTC
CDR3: CASSLETAGDYEQYF

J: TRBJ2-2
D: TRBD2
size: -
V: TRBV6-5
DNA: TGTGCCAGCAGTTACTCAGCGGGGGGGCCCGGGGAGCTGTTTTTT
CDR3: CASSYSAGGPGELFF

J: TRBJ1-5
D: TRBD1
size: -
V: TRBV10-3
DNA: TGTGCCATCAGCCGGGACAGAGGACATAGCAATCAGCCCCAGCATTTT
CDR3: CAISRDRGHSNQPQHF

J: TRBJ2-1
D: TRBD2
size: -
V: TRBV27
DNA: TGTGCCAGCAGTTCACTCTTCAACCTTTTAGCGGGAGGAGTGGGCAATGAGCAGTTCTTC
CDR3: CASSSLFNLLAGGVGNEQFF

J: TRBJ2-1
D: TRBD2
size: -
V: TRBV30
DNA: TGTGCCTGGGCTCTAGCGGGGGGGCGAAATGAGCAGTTCTTC
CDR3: CAWALAGGRNEQFF

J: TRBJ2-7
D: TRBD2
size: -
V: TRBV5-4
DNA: TGTGCCAGCAGCTCCCGACTAGCGGGAGGGCATCGGCAGTACTTC
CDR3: CASSSRLAGGHRQYF

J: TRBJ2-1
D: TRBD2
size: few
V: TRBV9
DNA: TGTGCCAGCAGCGCAAGCGGGAGGCGGGATGAGCAGTTCTTC
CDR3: CASSASGRRDEQFF

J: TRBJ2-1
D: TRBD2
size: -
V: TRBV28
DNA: TGTGCCAGCAGTTTACCGGGACTAGTCTACAATGAGCAGTTCTTC
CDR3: CASSLPGLVYNEQFF

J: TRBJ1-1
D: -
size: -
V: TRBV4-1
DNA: TGCGCCAGCAGCCAAATCGGTATGCAGGGATCCGCTGAAGCTTTCTTT
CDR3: CASSQIGMQGSAEAFF

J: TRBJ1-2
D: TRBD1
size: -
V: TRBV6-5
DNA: TGTGCCAGCAGTTACCGCCGGGACAGGGTCTATGGCTACACCTTC
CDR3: CASSYRRDRVYGYTF

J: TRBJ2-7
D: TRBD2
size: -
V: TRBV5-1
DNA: TGCGCCAGCAGTCGACTAGCGGGAGCTGGGGAGCAGTACTTC
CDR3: CASSRLAGAGEQYF

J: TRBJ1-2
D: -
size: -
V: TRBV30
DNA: TGTGCCTGGAGTACCCCACAGCATGGCTACACCTTC
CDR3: CAWSTPQHGYTF